This T cell receptor (beta chain) was obtained from a study of CD8+ T cells in alopecia areata. Sequencing used cDNA as its template, made by extracting RNA and reverse transcribing it. Clones were sequenced by immunoSEQ multiplex PCR, and TCRdb holds only the in-frame ones, with some missing. The sample holds about 150,000 clones, 87% seen once. The V gene lost 0 bases and the J gene lost 2 bases, with 11 bases spanning the gap. Per germline, CDR1 PRHDT and CDR2 FYEKMQ (reference sequence). CDR3 length: 15 amino acids. This specimen consisted of CD8+ T cells sorted from blood, obtained at week 0. The source of this sequence is a human donor with alopecia areata. The gene calls are TRBV13 and TRBJ2-7; D might be TRBD2 (5 bases). Here the CDR3 DNA reads TGTGCCAGCAGCTTAGGTTCGGGGTTCCCCTACGAGCAGTACTTC. Translated, it gives CASSLGSGFPYEQYF.